The TCR beta chain described here comes from a study of shared clonotypes between healthy human individuals. Study-level points and caveats: Generally, naive subsets came out with larger estimated richness than memory subsets.

Positive CCR7 selection of CD45RO-negative cells yielded the naive CD8 cells, and terminally differentiated effector memory CD45RA+ cells were excluded. V shed 3 bases, J shed 3 bases, and the junction held 8 bases outside the gene matches. The CDR3 totals 15 residues. Germline CDR1 and CDR2: SQVTM and ANQGSEA. A word on this clone: Antigen: not known.

Each cell subset's genomic DNA was divided evenly among several immunoSEQ plates. Using immunoSEQ multiplex PCR, the repertoire was profiled, and TCRdb retains in-frame clones only, with some absent. The repertoire has about 820,000 clones, roughly 92% of them found once; the top ten carry under 30%. The rearrangement joins TRBV29-1 to TRBJ2-7; 10 bases align to TRBD2. This clonotype was sampled from a man aged 25-45 years in good health. The sequenced sample was naive CD8+ T cells sorted from blood. Written as DNA, the CDR3 is TGCAGCGTTGAGTTGAGCGGGAGGGAGGTCTACGAGCAGTACTTC. Its protein product is CSVELSGREVYEQYF.